A single sample gave rise to the 23 T cell receptor beta chains below, sequenced in a study of blood T cell repertoires in COVID-19. Method: immunoSEQ multiplex PCR; TCRdb's copy keeps in-frame clones and lacks some. The sample has approximately 200,000 clones, about 82% seen once. The sequencing sample was made of peripheral blood. These receptors were obtained from a woman in her 30s with acute or convalescent COVID-19.

The chain has TRBV5-8 and TRBJ2-5; 7 bases match TRBD2. The germline V gene encodes CDR1 SGHTS and CDR2 YDEGEE. The V segment lost 6 bases and the J segment 2 bases; nucleotides outside the gene matches: 10. The CDR3 runs to 15 residues. CDR3: CASTGRRGIQETQYF. The CDR3 DNA sequence: TGTGCCAGCACCGGGAGGAGGGGTATTCAAGAGACCCAGTACTTC.

This rearrangement joins TRBV7-2 to TRBJ1-2; a possible D gene is TRBD1 (5 bases). This CDR3 contains 14 residues. V lost 1 base and J lost 4, with 10 bases in between. The germline CDR1 and CDR2 sequences are SGHTA and FQGNSA. The CDR3 loop is CASSLGSGGYGYTF. In DNA form, the CDR3 reads TGTGCCAGCAGCTTAGGGTCCGGGGGCTATGGCTACACCTTC.

The gene calls are TRBV7-2 and TRBJ1-1, with 7 positions matching TRBD1. CDR1 SGHTA and CDR2 FQGNSA come from the germline V gene. The CDR3 totals 13 residues. The junction had 4 bases not matched to a gene; V was cut back by 4 bases and J by 5 bases. CDR3 sequence: CASSSYRGTEAFF. The CDR3 DNA follows: TGTGCCAGCAGCTCCTACAGGGGAACTGAAGCTTTCTTT.

This chain joins TRBV27 and TRBJ1-4; 8 bases match TRBD1. CDR1 and CDR2 (germline): MNHEY, SMNVEV (reference sequence). The CDR3 covers 14 residues. V trimming: 4 bases; J trimming: 6 bases; junction bases outside the gene matches: 4. The CDR3 DNA reads as TGTGCCAGCAGTTGGACAGGGAGCCATGAAAAACTGTTTTTT. As protein: CASSWTGSHEKLFF.

The chain couples TRBV7-4 to TRBJ2-7, with 7 nucleotides matching TRBD2. V lost 1 base, J lost 0 bases, and 9 bases stayed unmatched. Germline V gene sequence: CDR1 SGHVT, CDR2 SQSDAQ. The CDR3 consists of 17 residues. Written as DNA, the CDR3 is TGTGCCAGCAGCTTAGGGCGGGGGTCTTCTTTCTCCTACGAGCAGTACTTC. Translating it yields CASSLGRGSSFSYEQYF.

This chain links TRBV30 with TRBJ2-7, with D possibly being TRBD1 (5 bases). Germline CDR1 and CDR2: GTSNPN and SVGIG (reference sequence). V shed 2 bases and J shed 0 bases, with 8 bases lying between them. This CDR3 is 13 amino acids long. CDR3 loop: CAWSPGYSYEQYF. CDR3 nucleotides: TGTGCCTGGAGTCCAGGGTACTCCTACGAGCAGTACTTC.

Only a few counts were recorded for this clone. The chain employs TRBV6-2 or TRBV6-3 and TRBJ1-3; D is uncertain. The CDR3 covers 15 residues. V lost 5 bases, J lost 1 base, and 12 bases lay in between. Germline CDR1 MNHEY, CDR2 SVGEGT. The CDR3 is CASSRGKFSGNTIYF. The CDR3 DNA is TGTGCCAGCAGTCGGGGAAAGTTTTCTGGAAACACCATATATTTT.

V usage is TRBV6-5 and J usage is TRBJ2-2; TRBD1 might be the D (5 bases). This CDR3 has 14 residues. The germline gives CDR1 MNHEY, CDR2 SVGAGI. V was shortened by 5 bases and J by 3 bases, with 10 bases between the two germline ends. CDR3 sequence: CASSTRQHTGELFF. The DNA of the CDR3 is TGTGCCAGCAGTACCAGACAGCACACCGGGGAGCTGTTTTTT.

This rearrangement joins TRBV14 to TRBJ2-2; 9 bases match TRBD2. Germline V gives CDR1 SGHDN, CDR2 FVKESK. This CDR3 is built from 16 residues. V lost 4 bases to trimming and J lost 5 bases; unmatched junction nucleotides: 8. In nucleotides, the CDR3 is TGTGCCAGCAGCCCCCCGGGTCTAGCGGGGACCGGGGAGCTGTTTTTT. It encodes CASSPPGLAGTGELFF.

The J gene is TRBJ2-7, the V gene TRBV6-5, with D perhaps matching TRBD2 (7 bases). The ends were cut back, 11 bases at V and 6 bases at J, with 20 bases in the middle. The CDR3 totals 13 residues. CDR1 is MNHEY, CDR2 SVGAGI, per germline. This chain's CDR3 is CAGGEQGLGEQYF. The CDR3 DNA reads TGTGCCGGGGGGGAACAGGGCCTGGGCGAGCAGTACTTC.

V gene TRBV6-5 combines with J gene TRBJ1-2, with TRBD1 identical over 7 bases. Germline V gives CDR1 MNHEY, CDR2 SVGAGI. The trim removed 6 bases at V and 4 bases at J, leaving 5 bases unmatched. This CDR3 has 13 amino acids. DNA for the CDR3: TGTGCCAGCAGCGGAGGGGGCGCCTATGGCTACACCTTC. This encodes CASSGGGAYGYTF.

This sequence joins TRBV7-8 and TRBJ1-6; D unresolved. Trimming shortened V by 5 bases and J by 13 bases, and 18 bases separated the two germline ends. This CDR3 has 14 residues. CDR1 and CDR2 from the germline V gene are SGHVS and FQNEAQ. CDR3 DNA sequence: TGTGCCAGCAGCCCAGCTACGGGAAGTTCCCCCCTCCACTTT. It codes for CASSPATGSSPLHF.

The chain is built from TRBV7-9 and TRBJ2-2, with 8 bases fitting TRBD1. Germline-derived CDR1 and CDR2 are SEHNR and FQNEAQ (reference sequence). Trimming removed 5 bases from V and 6 bases from J; junction bases left unmatched: 11. The CDR3 totals 16 residues. The CDR3 reads CASSPTLRTGSGELFF. The CDR3 nucleotides read TGTGCCAGCAGCCCCACCCTTCGGACAGGGTCCGGGGAGCTGTTTTTT.

The rearrangement joins TRBV27 to TRBJ1-5, with D perhaps TRBD1 (5 bases). Trimming pared 6 bases from V and 0 bases from J, leaving 9 bases between. This CDR3 region has 14 residues. CDR1 is MNHEY, CDR2 SMNVEV, per germline (reference sequence). CDR3 protein: CASSLGHSNQPQHF. CDR3 nucleotides: TGTGCCAGCAGCCTAGGACATAGCAATCAGCCCCAGCATTTT.

There are a few counts of this clone. V usage is TRBV6-5 and J usage is TRBJ2-7; possible D gene TRBD1, 6 bases. This CDR3 has 12 amino acids. With 6 bases removed from V and 12 bases from J, the gap between germline ends came to 18 bases. Germline loops: CDR1 MNHEY, CDR2 SVGAGI. CDR3 region: CASRQGQTEVYF. In nucleotides, the CDR3 is TGTGCCAGCAGACAGGGCCAAACCGAGGTGTACTTC.

This clone occurred a few times. The chain is built from TRBV28 and TRBJ2-7; TRBD2 agrees at 11 bases. With 2 bases clipped from V and 5 bases from J, the junction kept 5 bases outside the gene matches. CDR1 is MDHEN and CDR2 is SYDVKM in the germline V gene. The CDR3 is 15 amino acids. Here the CDR3 DNA reads TGTGCCAGCAGTTTACTAGCGGGGGGTGGGCACGAGCAGTACTTC. Translated, it gives CASSLLAGGGHEQYF.

CDR3 sequence: CASSGGLFEQFF. CDR3 DNA: TGTGCCAGCAGTGGAGGACTGTTTGAGCAGTTCTTC. This sequence joins TRBV25-1 and TRBJ2-1, with D perhaps matching TRBD2 (5 bases). CDR3 length equals 12 residues. V gave up 4 bases and J gave up 9 bases, with 10 bases separating them. The germline CDR1 and CDR2 sequences are MGHDK and SYGVNS.

In its sample, this clone was seen a few times. The chain employs TRBV7-2 and TRBJ1-6; TRBD1 might be the D (6 bases). Germline V gene sequence: CDR1 SGHTA, CDR2 FQGNSA. The V end was cut by 5 bases, the J end by 8 bases, with 13 bases between. CDR3 size: 14 residues. This CDR3 reads CASSPQGPDSPLHF. The CDR3 DNA sequence: TGTGCCAGCAGCCCACAGGGCCCAGATTCACCCCTCCACTTT.

This clone was seen at least ten times. The V call is TRBV27, the J call TRBJ1-6; no firm D call. CDR1 is MNHEY, CDR2 SMNVEV, per germline (reference sequence). The CDR3 covers 15 residues. V lost 8 bases, J lost 0 bases, and 11 bases lay in between. The CDR3, as DNA: TGTGCCAGCGGAAGAGACTTCTCCTATAATTCACCCCTCCACTTT. It is translated as CASGRDFSYNSPLHF.

The V and J genes are TRBV18 and TRBJ2-5; D is undetermined. V lost 1 base to trimming and J lost 5 bases, with 14 bases between them. The CDR3 has 15 amino acids. CDR1 and CDR2 (germline): KGHSH, LQKENI. This CDR3 reads CASSPRGAVRETQYF. Here the CDR3 DNA reads TGTGCCAGCTCACCACGCGGCGCGGTAAGGGAGACCCAGTACTTC.

V usage is TRBV28 and J usage is TRBJ2-7, with 13 bases identical to TRBD2. The V gene's germline CDR1 is MDHEN and CDR2 SYDVKM. The CDR3 runs 15 residues. V was pared by 5 bases and J by 2 bases, with 3 bases of the junction left unmatched. The CDR3 nucleotides are TGTGCCAGCAGTCTTACTAGCGGGGGGGCCTACGAGCAGTACTTC. This encodes CASSLTSGGAYEQYF.

The chain couples TRBV5-1 to TRBJ2-5, with no clear D. Germline CDR1 reads SGHRS; CDR2 reads YFSETQ. CDR3 length equals 15 residues. The V end was cut by 4 bases, the J end by 3 bases, with 16 bases between. The CDR3 coding sequence is TGCGCCAGCAGCCCCCTCGCCGGGTCCGAAGAGACCCAGTACTTC. As protein: CASSPLAGSEETQYF.

V gene TRBV27 combines with J gene TRBJ2-7, with D perhaps TRBD1 (5 bases). Germline-derived CDR1 and CDR2 are MNHEY and SMNVEV (reference sequence). Deletions cut 5 bases from V and 3 bases from J, with 14 bases between. CDR3 length equals 14 residues. CDR3 in amino acids: CASSHGQGGYEQYF. CDR3 nucleotide sequence: TGTGCCAGCAGTCACGGGCAGGGCGGCTACGAGCAGTACTTC.